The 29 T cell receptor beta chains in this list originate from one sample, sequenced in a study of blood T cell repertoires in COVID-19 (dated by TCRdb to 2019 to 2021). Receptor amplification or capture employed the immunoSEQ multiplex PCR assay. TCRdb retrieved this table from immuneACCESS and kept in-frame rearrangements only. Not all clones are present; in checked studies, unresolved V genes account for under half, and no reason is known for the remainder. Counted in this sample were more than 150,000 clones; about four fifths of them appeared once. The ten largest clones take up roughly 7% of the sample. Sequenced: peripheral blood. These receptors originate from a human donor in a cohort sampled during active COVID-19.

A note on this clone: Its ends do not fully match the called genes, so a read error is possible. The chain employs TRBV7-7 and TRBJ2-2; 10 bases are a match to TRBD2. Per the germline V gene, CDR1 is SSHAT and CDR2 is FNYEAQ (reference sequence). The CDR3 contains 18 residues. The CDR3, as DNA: TGTGCTAGCAGCTTACGGCTAGCGGGAGAAATTAACACCGGGGAGCTGTTTTTT. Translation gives CASSLRLAGEINTGELFF. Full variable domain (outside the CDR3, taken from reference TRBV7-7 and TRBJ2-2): GAGVSQSPRYKVTKRGQDVTLRCDPISSHATLYWYQQALGQGPEFLTYFNYEAQPDKSGLPSDRFSAERPEGSISTLTIQRTEQRDSAMYRCASSLRLAGEINTGELFFGEGSRLTVL.

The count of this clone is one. The CDR3 nucleotides read TGCGCCAGCAGCCAACCCCCAGGGTTTGCAACTAATGAAAAACTGTTTTTT. Protein sequence: CASSQPPGFATNEKLFF. The chain combines TRBV4-1 with TRBJ1-4; the D gene is possibly TRBD1 (5 bases). The length of the CDR3 is 17 residues. Germline V gene lookup returns CDR1 MGHRA and CDR2 YSYEKL. Deletions cut 2 bases from V and 0 bases from J, with 13 bases between.

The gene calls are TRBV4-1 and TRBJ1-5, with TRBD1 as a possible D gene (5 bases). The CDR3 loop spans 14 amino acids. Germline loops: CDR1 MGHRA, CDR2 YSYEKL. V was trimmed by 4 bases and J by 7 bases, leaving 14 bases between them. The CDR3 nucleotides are TGCGCCAGCAGCCCCTCGACAGCGAGACAGCCCCAGCATTTT. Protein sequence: CASSPSTARQPQHF.

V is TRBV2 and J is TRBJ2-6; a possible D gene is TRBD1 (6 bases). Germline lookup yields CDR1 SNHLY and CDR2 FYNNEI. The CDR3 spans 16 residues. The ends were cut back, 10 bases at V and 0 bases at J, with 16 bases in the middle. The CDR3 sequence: CAKDGDTDSGANVLTF. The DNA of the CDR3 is TGTGCCAAAGACGGGGACACAGACTCTGGGGCCAACGTCCTGACTTTC.

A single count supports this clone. This chain's CDR3 is CASSPGTKLSYEQYF. The CDR3 DNA is TGTGCCAGTAGTCCCGGGACTAAACTCTCCTACGAGCAGTACTTC. This chain joins TRBV19 and TRBJ2-7; the match to TRBD2 covers 7 bases. Germline trimming cut 5 bases from V and 0 bases from J; bases unmatched to any gene: 7. The CDR3 has 15 amino acids. CDR1 and CDR2 (germline): LNHDA, SQIVND (reference sequence).

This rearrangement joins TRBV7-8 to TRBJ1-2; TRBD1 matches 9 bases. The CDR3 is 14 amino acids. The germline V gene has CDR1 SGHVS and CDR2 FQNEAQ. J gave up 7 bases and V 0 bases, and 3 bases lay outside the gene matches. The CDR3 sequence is CASSLAGQGRGYTF. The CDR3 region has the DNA TGTGCCAGCAGCTTAGCGGGACAGGGCCGTGGCTACACCTTC.

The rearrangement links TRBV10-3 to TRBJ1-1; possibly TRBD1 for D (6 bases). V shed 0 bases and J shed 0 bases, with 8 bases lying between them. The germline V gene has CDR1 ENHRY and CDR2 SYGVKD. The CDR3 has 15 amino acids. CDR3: CAISESGGLNTEAFF. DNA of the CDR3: TGTGCCATCAGTGAGTCTGGGGGCTTGAACACTGAAGCTTTCTTT.

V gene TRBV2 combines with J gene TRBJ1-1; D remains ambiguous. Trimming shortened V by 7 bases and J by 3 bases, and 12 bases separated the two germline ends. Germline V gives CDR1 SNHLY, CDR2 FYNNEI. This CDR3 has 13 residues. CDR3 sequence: CASTPGTHTEAFF. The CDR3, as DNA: TGTGCCAGCACTCCGGGTACGCACACTGAAGCTTTCTTT.

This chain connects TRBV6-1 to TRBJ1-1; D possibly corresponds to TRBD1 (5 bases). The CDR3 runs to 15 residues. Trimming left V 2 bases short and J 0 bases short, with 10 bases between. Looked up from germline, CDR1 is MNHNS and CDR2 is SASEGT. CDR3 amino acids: CASSEYVGVNTEAFF. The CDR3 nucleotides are TGTGCCAGCAGTGAATATGTAGGGGTGAACACTGAAGCTTTCTTT.

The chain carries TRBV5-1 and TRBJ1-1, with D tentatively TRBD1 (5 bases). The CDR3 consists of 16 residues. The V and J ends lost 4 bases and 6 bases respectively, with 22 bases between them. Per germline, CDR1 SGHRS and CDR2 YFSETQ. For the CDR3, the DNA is TGCGCCAGCAGCCCGGCCCGGGGGTTCGGGGAAGCTGAAGCTTTCTTT. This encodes CASSPARGFGEAEAFF. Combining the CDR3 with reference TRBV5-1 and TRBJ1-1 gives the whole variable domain KAGVTQTPRYLIKTRGQQVTLSCSPISGHRSVSWYQQTPGQGLQFLFEYFSETQRNKGNFPGRFSGRQFSNSRSEMNVSTLELGDSALYLCASSPARGFGEAEAFFGQGTRLTVV.

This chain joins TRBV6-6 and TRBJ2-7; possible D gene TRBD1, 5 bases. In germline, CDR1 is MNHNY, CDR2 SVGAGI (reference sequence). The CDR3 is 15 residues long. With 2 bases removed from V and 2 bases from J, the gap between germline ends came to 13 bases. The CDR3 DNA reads TGTGCCAGCAGTTACGAGATGGGGCGCGCCTACGAGCAGTACTTC. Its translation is CASSYEMGRAYEQYF.

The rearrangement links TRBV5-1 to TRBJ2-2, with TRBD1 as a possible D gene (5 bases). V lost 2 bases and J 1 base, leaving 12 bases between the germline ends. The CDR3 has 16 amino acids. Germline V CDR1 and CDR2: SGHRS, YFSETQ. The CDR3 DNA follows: TGCGCCAGCAGCTTCCTCTCGACAGAGAACACCGGGGAGCTGTTTTTT. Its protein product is CASSFLSTENTGELFF.

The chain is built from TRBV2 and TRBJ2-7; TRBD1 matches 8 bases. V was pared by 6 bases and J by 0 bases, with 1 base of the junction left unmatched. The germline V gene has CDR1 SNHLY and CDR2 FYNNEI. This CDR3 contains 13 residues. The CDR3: CASRTGVSYEQYF. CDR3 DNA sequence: TGTGCCAGCAGGACAGGGGTCTCCTACGAGCAGTACTTC.

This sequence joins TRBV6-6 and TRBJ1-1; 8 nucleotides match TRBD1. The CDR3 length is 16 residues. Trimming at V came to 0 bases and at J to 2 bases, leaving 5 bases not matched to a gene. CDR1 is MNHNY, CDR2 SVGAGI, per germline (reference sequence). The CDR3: CASSYSTGTGNTEAFF. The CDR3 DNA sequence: TGTGCCAGCAGTTACTCGACCGGGACAGGAAACACTGAAGCTTTCTTT.

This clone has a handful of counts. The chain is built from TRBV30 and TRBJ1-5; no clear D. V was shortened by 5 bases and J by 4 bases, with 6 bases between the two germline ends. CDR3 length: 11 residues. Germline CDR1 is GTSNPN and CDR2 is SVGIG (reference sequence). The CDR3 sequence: CAWDLNQPQHF. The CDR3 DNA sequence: TGTGCCTGGGACTTAAATCAGCCCCAGCATTTT.

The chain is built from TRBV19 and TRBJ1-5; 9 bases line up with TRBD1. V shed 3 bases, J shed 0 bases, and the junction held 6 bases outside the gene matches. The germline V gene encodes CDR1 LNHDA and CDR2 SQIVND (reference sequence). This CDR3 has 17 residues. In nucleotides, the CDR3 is TGTGCCAGTAGTATCACAGGGGGCCTCGATAGCAATCAGCCCCAGCATTTT. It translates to CASSITGGLDSNQPQHF.

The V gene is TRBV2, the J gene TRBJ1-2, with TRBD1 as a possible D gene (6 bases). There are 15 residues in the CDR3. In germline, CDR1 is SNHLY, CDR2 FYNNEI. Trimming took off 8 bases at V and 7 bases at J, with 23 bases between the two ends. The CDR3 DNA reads TGTGCCAGCCCCGAAAGAGTGAGTTTAGGGGGTGGCTACACCTTC. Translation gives CASPERVSLGGGYTF.

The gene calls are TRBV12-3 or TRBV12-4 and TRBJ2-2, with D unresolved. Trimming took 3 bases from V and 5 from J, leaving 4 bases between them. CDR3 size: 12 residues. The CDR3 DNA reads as TGTGCCAGCAGTTTTCGGACCGGGGAGCTGTTTTTT. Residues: CASSFRTGELFF.

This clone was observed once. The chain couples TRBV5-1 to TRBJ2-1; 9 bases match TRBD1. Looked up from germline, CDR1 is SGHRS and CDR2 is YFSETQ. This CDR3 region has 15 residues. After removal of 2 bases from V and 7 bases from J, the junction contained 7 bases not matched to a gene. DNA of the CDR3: TGCGCCAGCAGCTTCAAGGGACAGGGAGGGAATGAGCAGTTCTTC. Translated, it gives CASSFKGQGGNEQFF. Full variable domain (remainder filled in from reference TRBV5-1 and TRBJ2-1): KAGVTQTPRYLIKTRGQQVTLSCSPISGHRSVSWYQQTPGQGLQFLFEYFSETQRNKGNFPGRFSGRQFSNSRSEMNVSTLELGDSALYLCASSFKGQGGNEQFFGPGTRLTVL.

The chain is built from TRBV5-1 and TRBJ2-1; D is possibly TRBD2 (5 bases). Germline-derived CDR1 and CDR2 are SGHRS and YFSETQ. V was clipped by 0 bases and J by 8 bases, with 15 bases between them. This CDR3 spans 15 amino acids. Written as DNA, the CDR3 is TGCGCCAGCAGCTTGGCGCCTTCCATCGGGGATGAGCAGTTCTTC. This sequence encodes CASSLAPSIGDEQFF. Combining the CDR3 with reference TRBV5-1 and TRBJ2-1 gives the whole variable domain KAGVTQTPRYLIKTRGQQVTLSCSPISGHRSVSWYQQTPGQGLQFLFEYFSETQRNKGNFPGRFSGRQFSNSRSEMNVSTLELGDSALYLCASSLAPSIGDEQFFGPGTRLTVL.

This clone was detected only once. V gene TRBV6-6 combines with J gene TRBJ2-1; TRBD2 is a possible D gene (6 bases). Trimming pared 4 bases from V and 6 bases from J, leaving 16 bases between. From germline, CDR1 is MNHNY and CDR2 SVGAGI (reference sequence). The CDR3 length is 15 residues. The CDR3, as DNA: TGTGCCAGCAGTTTCTTCGGCGGGGCCGCCAATGAGCAGTTCTTC. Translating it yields CASSFFGGAANEQFF.

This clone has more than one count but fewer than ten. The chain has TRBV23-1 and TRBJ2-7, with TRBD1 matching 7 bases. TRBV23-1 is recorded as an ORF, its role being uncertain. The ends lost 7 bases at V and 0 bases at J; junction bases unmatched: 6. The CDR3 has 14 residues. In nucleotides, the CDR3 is TGCGCCAGCAAACTCCGGGACAGCTCCTACGAGCAGTACTTC. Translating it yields CASKLRDSSYEQYF.

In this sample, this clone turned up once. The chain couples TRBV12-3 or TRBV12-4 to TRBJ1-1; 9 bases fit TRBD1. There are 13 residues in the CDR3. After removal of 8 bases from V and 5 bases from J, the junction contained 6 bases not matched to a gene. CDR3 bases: TGTGCCAGCGGTCCGACAGGGGGGACTGAAGCTTTCTTT. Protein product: CASGPTGGTEAFF.

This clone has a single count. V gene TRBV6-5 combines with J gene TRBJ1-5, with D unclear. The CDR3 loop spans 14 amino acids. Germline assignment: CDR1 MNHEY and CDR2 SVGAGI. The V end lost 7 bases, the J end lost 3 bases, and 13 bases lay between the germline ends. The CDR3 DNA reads TGTGCCAGCACCGTGTCCAGGAACAATCAGCCCCAGCATTTT. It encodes CASTVSRNNQPQHF.

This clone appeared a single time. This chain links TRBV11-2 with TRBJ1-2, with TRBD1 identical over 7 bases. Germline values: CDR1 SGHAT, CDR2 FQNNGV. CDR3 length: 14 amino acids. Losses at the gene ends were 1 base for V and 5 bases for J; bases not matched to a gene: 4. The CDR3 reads CASSLGAGGYGYTF. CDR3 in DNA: TGTGCCAGCAGCTTAGGGGCAGGGGGGTATGGCTACACCTTC.

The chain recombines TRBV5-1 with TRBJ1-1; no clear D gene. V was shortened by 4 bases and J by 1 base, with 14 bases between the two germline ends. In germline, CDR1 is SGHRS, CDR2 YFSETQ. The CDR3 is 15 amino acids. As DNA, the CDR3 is TGCGCCAGCAGCCCACCCGATAGTGAGAACACTGAAGCTTTCTTT. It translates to CASSPPDSENTEAFF. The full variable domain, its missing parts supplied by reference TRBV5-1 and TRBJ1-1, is KAGVTQTPRYLIKTRGQQVTLSCSPISGHRSVSWYQQTPGQGLQFLFEYFSETQRNKGNFPGRFSGRQFSNSRSEMNVSTLELGDSALYLCASSPPDSENTEAFFGQGTRLTVV.

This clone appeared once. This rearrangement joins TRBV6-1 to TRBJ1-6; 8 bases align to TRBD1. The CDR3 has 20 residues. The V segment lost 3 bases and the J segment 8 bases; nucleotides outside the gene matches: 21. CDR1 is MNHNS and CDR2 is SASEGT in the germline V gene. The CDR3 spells CASSDPPYDRGLHNHSPLHF. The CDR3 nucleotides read TGTGCCAGCAGTGATCCCCCATATGACAGGGGATTACATAATCATTCACCCCTCCACTTT.

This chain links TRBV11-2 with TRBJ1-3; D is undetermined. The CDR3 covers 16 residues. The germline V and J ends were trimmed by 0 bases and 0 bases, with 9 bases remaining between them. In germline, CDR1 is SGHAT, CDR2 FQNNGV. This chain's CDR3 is CASSLDSPVSGNTIYF. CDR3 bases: TGTGCCAGCAGCTTAGATTCGCCGGTCTCTGGAAACACCATATATTTT.

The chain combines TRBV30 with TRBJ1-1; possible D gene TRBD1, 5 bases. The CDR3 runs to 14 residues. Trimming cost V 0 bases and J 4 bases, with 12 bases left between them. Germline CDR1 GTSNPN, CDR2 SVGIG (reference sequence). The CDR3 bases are TGTGCCTGGAGTGTAGATAGGGGATTCACTGAAGCTTTCTTT. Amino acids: CAWSVDRGFTEAFF. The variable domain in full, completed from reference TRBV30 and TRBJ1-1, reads SQTIHQWPATLVQPVGSPLSLECTVEGTSNPNLYWYRQAAGRGLQLLFYSVGIGQISSEVPQNLSASRPQDRQFILSSKKLLLSDSGFYLCAWSVDRGFTEAFFGQGTRLTVV.